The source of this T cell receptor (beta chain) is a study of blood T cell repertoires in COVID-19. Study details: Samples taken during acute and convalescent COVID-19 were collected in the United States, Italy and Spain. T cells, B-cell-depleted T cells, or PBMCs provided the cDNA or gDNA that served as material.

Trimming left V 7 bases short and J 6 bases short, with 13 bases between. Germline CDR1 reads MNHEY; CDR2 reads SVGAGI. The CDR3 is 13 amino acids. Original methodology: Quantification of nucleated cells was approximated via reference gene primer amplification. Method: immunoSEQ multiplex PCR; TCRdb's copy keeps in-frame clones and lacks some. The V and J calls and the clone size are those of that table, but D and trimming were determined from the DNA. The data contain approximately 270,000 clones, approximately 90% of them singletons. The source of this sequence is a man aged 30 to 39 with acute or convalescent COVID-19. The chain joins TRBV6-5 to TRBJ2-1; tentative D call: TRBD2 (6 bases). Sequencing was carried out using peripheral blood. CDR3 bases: TGTGCCAGCACCCTGACTAGTTTCAATGAGCAGTTCTTC. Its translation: CASTLTSFNEQFF.